Listed below are T cell receptor beta chains from one sample, sequenced in a study of OX40 agonist ivuxolimab in advanced cancers. Sequenced by immunoSEQ multiplex PCR; TCRdb stores in-frame clones only, minus some. The data hold approximately 65,000 clones, with 92% observed a single time. The input for sequencing was CD4+ or CD8+ T cells sorted from blood, taken in a trial of the OX40 agonist ivuxolimab. The receptor source for this set is an adult with an advanced solid tumor such as melanoma, head and neck, liver or kidney cancer. The CDR3 runs from the conserved cysteine through the conserved F or W. D genes are given only for firm matches. Clone size is not always given. Where it is, it says once, few, many or a class for expanded clones.

>.|13|TRBJ1-1|TRBV30|.
TGTGCCTGGAGTGTAGGTCGGGGCACTGAAGCTTTCTTT
CAWSVGRGTEAFF
>.|13|TRBJ1-5|TRBV7-2|.
TGTGCCAGCAGCCCCCTTGGGGATCAGCCCCAGCATTTT
CASSPLGDQPQHF
>TRBD2|18|TRBJ2-3|TRBV7-9|.
TGTGCCAGCAGTTATGCGGGACTAGCGGGGGGGCGTGGAGATACGCAGTATTTT
CASSYAGLAGGRGDTQYF
>TRBD1|14|TRBJ2-5|TRBV5-1|.
TGCGCCAGCAGCCGACAGGGCCGGCAAGAGACCCAGTACTTC
CASSRQGRQETQYF
>.|14|TRBJ2-5|TRBV5-5|once
TGTGCCAGCAGCACGGGACTGCGCCAAGAGACCCAGTACTTC
CASSTGLRQETQYF
>.|15|TRBJ2-5|TRBV9|.
TGTGCCAGCAGCGTAGCCCAGGGGTCATGGGAGACCCAGTACTTC
CASSVAQGSWETQYF
>TRBD2|10|TRBJ2-7|TRBV6-1|once
TGTGCCTCGGGGGGATACGAGCAGTACTTC
CASGGYEQYF
>.|13|TRBJ2-5|TRBV9|.
TGTGCCAGCAGCGTAGAGGGATGGGAGACCCAGTACTTC
CASSVEGWETQYF
>.|14|TRBJ2-2|TRBV19|.
TGTGCCAGTAGTATAGATGGAGACACCGGGGAGCTGTTTTTT
CASSIDGDTGELFF
>TRBD1|14|TRBJ1-1|TRBV10-1|.
TGCGCCAGCAGCCGGGACAGGGGGATTACTGAAGCTTTCTTT
CASSRDRGITEAFF
>.|16|TRBJ2-5|TRBV5-5|.
TGTGCCAGCAGCTTGGTTAGGGGTGGCAGGGTGGAGACCCAGTACTTC
CASSLVRGGRVETQYF
>.|14|TRBJ1-4|TRBV6-5|.
TGTGCCAGCATTCCGGGCCTGGACGGGGAAAAACTGTTTTTT
CASIPGLDGEKLFF
>TRBD1|16|TRBJ1-1|TRBV30|.
TGTGCCTGGAGCGGGACAGGATGGTTACCGAACACTGAAGCTTTCTTT
CAWSGTGWLPNTEAFF
>TRBD1|13|TRBJ2-7|TRBV27|.
TGTGCCAGCAGTTGGGACAGGGGTTACGAGCAGTACTTC
CASSWDRGYEQYF
>TRBD1|15|TRBJ2-1|TRBV29-1|.
TGCAGTGGACGAGGGGGCGGAAGCTCCTACAATGAGCAGTTCTTC
CSGRGGGSSYNEQFF
>TRBD2|17|TRBJ2-4|TRBV18|once
TGTGCCAGCTCTTGGTCAAGGGCGGGAGGGCCCAAAAACATTCAGTACTTC
CASSWSRAGGPKNIQYF
>TRBD2|14|TRBJ2-2|TRBV5-1|.
TGCGCCAGCAGCGAACGGACGGGAGGTGGGGAGCTGTTTTTT
CASSERTGGGELFF
>.|14|TRBJ2-3|TRBV11-3|few
TGTGCCAGCAGCCGTTACTTATCTACAGATACGCAGTATTTT
CASSRYLSTDTQYF
>.|14|TRBJ1-6|TRBV6-1|once
TGTGCCACCCGTTCGGCAGCCACCAATTCACCCCTCCACTTT
CATRSAATNSPLHF
>TRBD2|18|TRBJ2-1|TRBV18|.
TGTGCCAGCTCACCAAGCGAGCTAGCGGGTGGCCAATGGAATGAGCAGTTCTTC
CASSPSELAGGQWNEQFF
>.|16|TRBJ1-3|TRBV21-1|.
TGTGCCAGCAGCAAAGCGGGACGGGCCTCTGGAAACACCATATATTTT
CASSKAGRASGNTIYF
>.|12|TRBJ2-5|TRBV19|.
TGTGCCAGTAGCGGGAGACAAGAGACCCAGTACTTC
CASSGRQETQYF